This TCR beta chain is drawn from a study of shared clonotypes between healthy human individuals (dated by TCRdb to 2020 to 2021). As for the study more broadly: The cohort included three men and a couple of women between 18 and 49 years of age. For each donor, three plates each were used for CD4 naive and CD4 memory, two plates were used for CD8 naive, and one plate was used for CD8 memory. To estimate repertoire size and how much clonotype sharing occurs between individuals, the study deeply sequenced the blood TCR repertoires of five healthy adults. To increase sequencing depth and limit assay-specific biases, different laboratories used diverse techniques to prepare libraries and sequence TCR repertoires. Each donor's leukapheresis produced roughly between about 0.8 and 10 billion PBMCs. What the work shows at the level of the full study, not this receptor alone: Estimated clonotype richness was generally larger for naive than for memory subsets. Across several donors, approximately 5% of naive CD4, around 3.5% of naive CD8, about 2.3% of memory CD4, and approximately 0.4% of memory CD8 clonotypes were shared. The genetic and exposure-history diversity represented was limited by the small number of donors. Compared with non-shared clonotypes, the clonotypes found in all four sorted-subset donors had higher generation probabilities. Sampling was limited to blood, and TCR repertoires in tissue likely differ from TCR repertoires in blood. Rarefaction of sorted-subset datasets indicated incomplete sequencing despite the large sequencing depth. Pairwise subsampling led to the expectation that sequencing depth would affect the degree of clonotype sharing among donors.

V is cut by 2 bases and J by 5 bases, and the space between the germline ends is 10 bases. Based on the germline V gene, the CDR1 and CDR2 sequences are MDHEN and SYDVKM. There are 14 amino acids in the CDR3, from cysteine to phenylalanine inclusive. Left in the record is the CDR3 DNA by itself, 42 bases read in frame from the first base. Worth noting for this clone: Its antigen is currently not known. Nothing much larger sits one base from this clone, and base qualities are not available.

TCR CDR3 regions were amplified from genomic DNA by multiplex PCR using the deep immunoSEQ assay. Genomic DNA extracted from each cell subset was distributed evenly over all wells of several immunoSEQ 96-well plates, and each plate served as one replicate. For sorted subsets, each replicate PCR was loaded with 200 ng genomic DNA, equivalent to about 30,000 T cell genomes. Purified libraries were measured with a Qubit 3.0 fluorometer, size-checked on a Bioanalyzer 2100, and measured again with the KAPA Library Quantification kit. Every immunoSEQ 96-well plate was sequenced on a dedicated single-read 150-cycle Illumina NextSeq 550 flow cell. In the paper's pipeline: The immunoSEQ output contained only junctional sequences without quality scores, so filtering could not match that applied to full-length reads. Sequences were annotated with PyIR, a Python wrapper for IgBLAST v1.9, and V/J genes and CDR3 were assigned using IMGT germline references. Reads were removed for weak V/J assignments (E-value above 1e-6), missing CDR3, stop codons, out-of-frame junctions, or ambiguous translated residues. V3J clonotypes were defined as sequences sharing the same inferred V gene, J gene, and CDR3 amino acid sequence. To compute the percentage overlap between repertoires, the number of shared unique clonotypes was divided by the size of the smaller repertoire. RTK rarefaction, the Chao1 estimator, and Recon v2.1 estimates of unobserved clonotypes were used to assess repertoire richness. Generation probabilities were computed with OLGA for all TCRbeta clonotypes obtained by the gDNA method from several donors. The clones in this table, taken by TCRdb from immuneACCESS, are in-frame only. Not every clone is retained; where verified, under half of the shortfall comes from an unresolved V gene, and the cause of the rest is unknown. The V and J calls and clone size were taken over from that table, and D and trimming were inferred from the DNA. This sample lists over a million clones; around 97% were detected once. Of the sample, about 1.2% is held by the ten largest clones.

The donors were healthy, HIV-negative adults who had no recently reported acute infections or vaccinations. Only Caucasian adults living in Nashville, Tennessee, USA were represented among the donors. CD4+ T cells were enriched by magnetic negative selection, after which naive cells were positively selected on CD45RA and the negative fraction was taken as the memory subset. Blood was collected by leukapheresis, and PBMCs were isolated by Ficoll-Histopaque density gradient centrifugation and then cryopreserved in liquid nitrogen vapor phase. Purity and quantity of every magnetically sorted T cell population were checked by analytical flow cytometry. Genomic DNA was isolated from every sorted fraction and measured by UV absorbance on a Nanodrop 2000c.

The sequence is built from TRBV28 and TRBJ1-5; confidence is insufficient to name the D gene. The receptor was derived from a young man in good health. The specimen sequenced was naive CD4+ T cells sorted from blood. The sample's cell subset or site label, decoded: CD45RA+ positively selected. The CDR3 is CASSLTSGYQPQHF. The bases read TGTGCCAGCAGTTTAACGTCCGGCTATCAGCCCCAGCATTTT.